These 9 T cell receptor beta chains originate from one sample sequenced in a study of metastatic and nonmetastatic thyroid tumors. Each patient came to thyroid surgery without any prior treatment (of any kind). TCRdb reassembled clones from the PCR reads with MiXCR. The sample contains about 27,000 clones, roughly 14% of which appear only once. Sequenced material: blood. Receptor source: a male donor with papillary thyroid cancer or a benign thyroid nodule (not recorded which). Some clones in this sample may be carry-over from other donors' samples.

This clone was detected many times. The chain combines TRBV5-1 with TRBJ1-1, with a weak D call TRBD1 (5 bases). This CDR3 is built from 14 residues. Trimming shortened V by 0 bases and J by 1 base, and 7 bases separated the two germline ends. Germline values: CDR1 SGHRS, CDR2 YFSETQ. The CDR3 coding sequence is TGCGCCAGCAGCTTGGTAGGGGAGAACACTGAAGCTTTCTTT. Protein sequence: CASSLVGENTEAFF.

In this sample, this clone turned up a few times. CDR3 protein: CASRNPGGAEQYF. The CDR3 DNA follows: TGTGCCAGCAGAAACCCTGGGGGGGCCGAGCAGTACTTC. The V gene is TRBV6-1, the J gene TRBJ2-7; tentative D call: TRBD2 (7 bases). The germline V gene encodes CDR1 MNHNS and CDR2 SASEGT. Between the trimmed V and J ends, which lost 6 bases and 6 bases, there was a span of 15 bases. CDR3 size: 13 residues.

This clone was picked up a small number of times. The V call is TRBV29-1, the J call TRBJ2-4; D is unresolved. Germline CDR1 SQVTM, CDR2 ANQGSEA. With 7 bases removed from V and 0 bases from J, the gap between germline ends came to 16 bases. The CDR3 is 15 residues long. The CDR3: CSDFTTPLAKNIQYF. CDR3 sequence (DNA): TGCAGCGACTTTACAACTCCTCTAGCCAAAAACATTCAGTACTTC.

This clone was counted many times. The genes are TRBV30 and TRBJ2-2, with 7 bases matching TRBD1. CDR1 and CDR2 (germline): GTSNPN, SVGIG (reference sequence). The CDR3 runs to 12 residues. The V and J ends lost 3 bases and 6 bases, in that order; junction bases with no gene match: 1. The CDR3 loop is CAWRQGAGELFF. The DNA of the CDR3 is TGTGCCTGGAGGCAGGGGGCCGGGGAGCTGTTTTTT.

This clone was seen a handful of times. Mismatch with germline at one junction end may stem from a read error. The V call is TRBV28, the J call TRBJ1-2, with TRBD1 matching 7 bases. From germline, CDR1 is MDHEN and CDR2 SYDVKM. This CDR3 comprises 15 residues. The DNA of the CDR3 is TGTGCCATCAGGGCGGCCGCGGGACAGCACTATGGCTACACCTTT. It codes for CAIRAAAGQHYGYTF.

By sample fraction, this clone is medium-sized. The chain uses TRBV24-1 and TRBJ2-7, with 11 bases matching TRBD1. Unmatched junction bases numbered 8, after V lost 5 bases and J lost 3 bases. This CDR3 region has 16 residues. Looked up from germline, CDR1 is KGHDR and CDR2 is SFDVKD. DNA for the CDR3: TGTGCCACCAGTGCCGTTACCGGGACAGGGGGCTACGAGCAGTACTTC. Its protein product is CATSAVTGTGGYEQYF.

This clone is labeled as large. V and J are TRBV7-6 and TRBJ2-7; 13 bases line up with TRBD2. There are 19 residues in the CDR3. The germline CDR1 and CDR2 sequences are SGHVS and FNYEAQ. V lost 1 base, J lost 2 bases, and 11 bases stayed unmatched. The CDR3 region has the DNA TGTGCCAGCAGCTTAGGACCTCCGCCGGGACTAGCGGGGACCTACGAGCAGTACTTC. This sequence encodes CASSLGPPPGLAGTYEQYF.

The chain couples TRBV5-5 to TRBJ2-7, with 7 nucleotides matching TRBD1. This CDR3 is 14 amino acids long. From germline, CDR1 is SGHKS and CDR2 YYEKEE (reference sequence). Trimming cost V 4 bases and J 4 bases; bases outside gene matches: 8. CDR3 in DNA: TGTGCCAGCAGCCGCACCAGGGGGTCGTACGAGCAGTACTTC. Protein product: CASSRTRGSYEQYF.

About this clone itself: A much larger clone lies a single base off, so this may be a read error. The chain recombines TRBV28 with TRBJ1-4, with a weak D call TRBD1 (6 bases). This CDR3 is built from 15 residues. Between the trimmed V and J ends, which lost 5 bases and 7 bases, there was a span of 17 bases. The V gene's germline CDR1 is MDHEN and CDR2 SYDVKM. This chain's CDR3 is CASSPRGGKSEKLFF. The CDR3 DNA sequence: TGTGCCAGCAGTCCCCGGGGGGGCAAGAGTGAAAAACTGTTTTTT.